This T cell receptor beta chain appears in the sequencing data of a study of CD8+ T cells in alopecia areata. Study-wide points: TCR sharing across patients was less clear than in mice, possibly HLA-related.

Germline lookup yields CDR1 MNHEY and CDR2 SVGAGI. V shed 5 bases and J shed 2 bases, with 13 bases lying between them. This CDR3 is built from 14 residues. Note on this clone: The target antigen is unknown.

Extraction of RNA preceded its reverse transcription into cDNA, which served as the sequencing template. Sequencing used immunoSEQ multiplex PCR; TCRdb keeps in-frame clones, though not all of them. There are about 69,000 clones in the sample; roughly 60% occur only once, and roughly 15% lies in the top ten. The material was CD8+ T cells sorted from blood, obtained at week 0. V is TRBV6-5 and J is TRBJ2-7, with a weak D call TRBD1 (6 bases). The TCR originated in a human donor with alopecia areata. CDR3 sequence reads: CASSAGTTTYEQYF. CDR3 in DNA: TGTGCCAGCAGTGCCGGGACAACCACCTACGAGCAGTACTTC.